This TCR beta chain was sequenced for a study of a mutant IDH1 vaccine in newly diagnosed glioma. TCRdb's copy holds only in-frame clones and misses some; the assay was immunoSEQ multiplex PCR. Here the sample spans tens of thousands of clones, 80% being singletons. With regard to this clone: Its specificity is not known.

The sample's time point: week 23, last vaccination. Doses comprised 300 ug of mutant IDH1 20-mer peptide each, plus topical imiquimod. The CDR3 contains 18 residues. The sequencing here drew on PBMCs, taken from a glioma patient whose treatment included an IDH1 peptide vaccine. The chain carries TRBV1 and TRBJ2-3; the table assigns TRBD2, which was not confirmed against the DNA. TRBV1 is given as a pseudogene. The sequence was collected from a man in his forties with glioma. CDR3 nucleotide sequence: TGCACCAGCAGCCGGGGGACTAGCGGGGAATGTAGCACAGATACGCAGTATTTT. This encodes CTSSRGTSGECSTDTQYF.